This T cell receptor (beta chain) stems from a study of STAT5B mutations in CD4+ large granular lymphocyte leukemia. General study results and limits: Top patient clones used TRBV06 genes more often: 8/27 versus 2/35 in controls. Without putative leukemic clones, patient CD4-sorted repertoires remained more clonal than healthy CD4+ repertoires.

The CDR3 is made up of 15 amino acids. The trim removed 6 bases at V and 4 bases at J, leaving 9 bases unmatched. Germline-derived CDR1 and CDR2 are MRHNA and SNTAGT. Controls came from buffy coats of healthy blood donors. TCRdb's copy holds only in-frame clones and misses some; the assay was immunoSEQ multiplex PCR. The profile shows 40,000 to 55,000 clones, around 82% of them singletons. Only a few counts were recorded for this clone. Its antigen is not identified. The chain joins TRBV6-4 to TRBJ1-3, with TRBD1 matching 7 bases. The sequencing input was CD4+ T cells from blood buffy coats. The sequence derives from a human donor in good health. For the CDR3, the DNA is TGTGCCAGCAGGGCCGGGACAGTCGAAGGAAACACCATATATTTT. Amino acid sequence: CASRAGTVEGNTIYF.